The 6 T cell receptor beta chains listed next were all sequenced from one sample in a study of blood T cell repertoires in COVID-19. Only in-frame clones appear in the TCRdb table, and some are missing; sequencing was by immunoSEQ multiplex PCR. The sample contains hundreds of thousands of clones, 90% of which appear only once. Sequencing used PBMCs or T cells enriched from blood (not recorded which). The source of these receptors is a woman aged 18-29 years with acute COVID-19.

The chain couples TRBV19 to TRBJ2-1; possible D gene TRBD1, 5 bases. This CDR3 is built from 15 residues. Germline CDR1 is LNHDA and CDR2 is SQIVND (reference sequence). V lost 6 bases and J 6 bases, leaving 18 bases between the germline ends. The CDR3 DNA reads as TGTGCCAGTAGCGTAACAGGCCACCAGCGCAATGAGCAGTTCTTC. This gives the protein CASSVTGHQRNEQFF.

This chain links TRBV5-1 with TRBJ1-5, with D unresolved. CDR3 size: 13 residues. V shed 4 bases and J shed 6 bases, with 11 bases lying between them. Germline values: CDR1 SGHRS, CDR2 YFSETQ. This chain's CDR3 is CASSLEGIQPQHF. In nucleotides, the CDR3 is TGCGCCAGCAGCCTAGAGGGAATTCAGCCCCAGCATTTT.

J is TRBJ1-2 and V is TRBV10-3; a weak D match, TRBD1 (6 bases). The germline V gene encodes CDR1 ENHRY and CDR2 SYGVKD. This CDR3 contains 13 residues. V lost 6 bases, J lost 4 bases, and 12 bases lay in between. The CDR3 coding sequence is TGTGCCATCAGAGAGACAGGTCTCTATGGCTACACCTTC. Translated: CAIRETGLYGYTF.

The CDR3 is CASSEGTGRETEAFF. The CDR3 bases are TGTGCCAGCAGCGAGGGGACAGGGCGTGAGACTGAAGCTTTCTTT. This chain uses TRBV9 with TRBJ1-1; TRBD1 agrees at 9 bases. This CDR3 contains 15 residues. The germline CDR1 and CDR2 sequences are SGDLS and YYNGEE. With 3 bases clipped from V and 5 bases from J, the junction kept 8 bases outside the gene matches.

V usage is TRBV30 and J usage is TRBJ1-2, with 7 bases aligning to TRBD1. V lost 4 bases, J lost 8 bases, and 10 bases stayed unmatched. Germline values: CDR1 GTSNPN, CDR2 SVGIG (reference sequence). The CDR3 covers 13 residues. The CDR3 loop reads CAWTPGYRGGYTF. CDR3 sequence (DNA): TGTGCCTGGACTCCAGGGTACAGGGGAGGCTACACCTTC.

The chain couples TRBV28 to TRBJ1-1; D unresolved. Germline V lookup: CDR1 MDHEN, CDR2 SYDVKM. CDR3 size: 12 residues. V dropped 3 bases and J dropped 7 bases, with 9 bases sitting between them. For the CDR3, the DNA is TGTGCCAGCAGTTTGCAGGAGGGTGAAGCTTTCTTT. Translation gives CASSLQEGEAFF. The entire variable domain, with the rest obtained from reference TRBV28 and TRBJ1-1, is as follows: DVKVTQSSRYLVKRTGEKVFLECVQDMDHENMFWYRQDPGLGLRLIYFSYDVKMKEKGDIPEGYSVSREKKERFSLILESASTNQTSMYLCASSLQEGEAFFGQGTRLTVV.